This entry lists 14 T cell receptor beta chains sequenced from one sample in a study of technical replicates of blood from a handful of donors (dated by TCRdb to 2016 to 2017). Library construction relied on the immunoSEQ multiplex PCR assay. TCRdb retrieved this table from immuneACCESS and kept in-frame rearrangements only. Not all clones are present; in checked studies, unresolved V genes account for under half, and no reason is known for the remainder. This sample has roughly 81,000 clones in its table, and roughly 97% of those were observed once. The ten most abundant clones make up more than 0.15% of the sample. The sample taken for sequencing was T cells isolated from PBMCs. The receptors were sampled from a human donor in good health.

V gene TRBV7-3 combines with J gene TRBJ2-1; the D gene is possibly TRBD1 (6 bases). Germline-derived CDR1 and CDR2 are SGHTA and FQGTGA. V lost 6 bases to trimming and J lost 7 bases, with 16 bases between them. The CDR3 loop spans 14 amino acids. CDR3 nucleotides: TGTGCCAGCAGTACAGGGAGACAATCGAATGAGCAGTTCTTC. This encodes CASSTGRQSNEQFF. Full variable domain (missing parts from reference TRBV7-3 and TRBJ2-1): GAGVSQTPSNKVTEKGKYVELRCDPISGHTALYWYRQSLGQGPEFLIYFQGTGAADDSGLPNDRFFAVRPEGSVSTLKIQRTERGDSAVYLCASSTGRQSNEQFFGPGTRLTVL.

The chain couples TRBV19 to TRBJ2-6, with TRBD1 matching over 10 bases. V lost 4 bases, J lost 0 bases, and 3 bases stayed unmatched. The CDR3 spans 17 residues. Germline loops: CDR1 LNHDA, CDR2 SQIVND (reference sequence). CDR3 in DNA: TGTGCCAGTAGTAGACAGGGGGCTCACTCTGGGGCCAACGTCCTGACTTTC. Protein sequence: CASSRQGAHSGANVLTF.

The chain employs TRBV14 and TRBJ1-2, with D hard to call. This CDR3 has 13 amino acids. Germline CDR1 is SGHDN and CDR2 is FVKESK. V was pared by 1 base and J by 8 bases, with 11 bases between. This CDR3 is CASSQGPAGGYTF. The CDR3 nucleotides read TGTGCCAGCAGCCAAGGGCCGGCGGGGGGCTACACCTTC.

The chain joins TRBV4-1 to TRBJ1-1; a possible D gene is TRBD1 (5 bases). V shed 3 bases and J shed 6 bases, with 17 bases lying between them. The V gene's germline CDR1 is MGHRA and CDR2 YSYEKL. CDR3 size: 15 residues. CDR3 sequence: CASSHIQGMKAEAFF. The CDR3 DNA reads as TGCGCCAGCAGCCATATTCAGGGCATGAAGGCTGAAGCTTTCTTT.

The gene calls are TRBV30 and TRBJ2-2; 7 bases agree with TRBD2. The CDR3 covers 14 residues. CDR1 GTSNPN and CDR2 SVGIG come from the germline V gene (reference sequence). After removal of 4 bases from V and 6 bases from J, the junction contained 8 bases not matched to a gene. CDR3 in amino acids: CAWTYDSGPGELFF. The CDR3 bases are TGTGCCTGGACTTATGATAGCGGGCCCGGGGAGCTGTTTTTT.

The rearrangement joins TRBV5-1 to TRBJ1-2; D uncertain. The length of the CDR3 is 13 residues. Germline-derived CDR1 and CDR2 are SGHRS and YFSETQ. Trimming shortened V by 0 bases and J by 8 bases, and 11 bases separated the two germline ends. The CDR3 reads CASSLEAGVGYTF. As DNA, the CDR3 is TGCGCCAGCAGCTTGGAGGCGGGCGTCGGCTACACCTTC.

This clone was seen just once. CDR3 coding DNA: TGTGCCAGCAGCCTCCAGGGACTAGCGGTTGTCGAAGAGACCCAGTACTTC. Translated: CASSLQGLAVVEETQYF. The rearrangement joins TRBV5-6 to TRBJ2-5; 11 bases match TRBD2. This CDR3 comprises 17 residues. The germline gives CDR1 SGHDT, CDR2 YYEEEE. With V trimmed by 4 bases and J by 3 bases, 11 bases remained unmatched.

This clone was recorded once. This chain connects TRBV5-1 to TRBJ2-2, with 7 bases identical to TRBD1. V lost 1 base and J lost 7; bases outside the gene matches: 7. The CDR3 totals 15 residues. Looked up from germline, CDR1 is SGHRS and CDR2 is YFSETQ. This chain's CDR3 is CASSLSGQINGELFF. The CDR3 DNA follows: TGCGCCAGCAGCTTGTCGGGACAGATAAACGGGGAGCTGTTTTTT.

The gene calls are TRBV21-1 and TRBJ2-5; the table assigns TRBD2, which was not confirmed against the DNA. TRBV21-1 is termed a pseudogene. The CDR3 sequence is 15 residues long. CDR3 amino acids: CASKNPVASGETQYF. In DNA, the CDR3 is TGTGCCAGCAAAAACCCCGTTGCTAGTGGGGAGACCCAGTACTTC.

The rearrangement links TRBV9 to TRBJ2-1; TRBD2 agrees at 11 bases. The V gene end was trimmed by 0 bases and the J gene end by 2 bases; junction bases not matched to a gene: 10. Germline-derived CDR1 and CDR2 are SGDLS and YYNGEE. This CDR3 has 19 amino acids. The CDR3 region is CASSVAPSASGGTYNEQFF. CDR3 DNA sequence: TGTGCCAGCAGCGTAGCACCGTCGGCTAGCGGGGGGACCTACAATGAGCAGTTCTTC.

The chain uses TRBV6-1 and TRBJ1-1; 10 bases agree with TRBD1. V was pared by 8 bases and J by 5 bases, with 11 bases of the junction left unmatched. This CDR3 is 15 amino acids long. The germline V gene encodes CDR1 MNHNS and CDR2 SASEGT. The CDR3 DNA reads TGTGCCAGCGGGAGTCGGGACAGGGGATGGACTGAAGCTTTCTTT. Translation gives CASGSRDRGWTEAFF.

The chain employs TRBV9 and TRBJ1-4; no firm D call. Trimming removed 2 bases from V and 1 base from J, with 9 bases in between. The CDR3 runs 15 residues. Germline lookup yields CDR1 SGDLS and CDR2 YYNGEE. CDR3 loop: CASSVEGRTNEKLFF. As DNA, the CDR3 is TGTGCCAGCAGCGTGGAGGGCCGAACTAATGAAAAACTGTTTTTT.

The rearrangement links TRBV27 to TRBJ2-3; TRBD2 might be the D (7 bases). The length of the CDR3 is 17 residues. Germline V CDR1 and CDR2: MNHEY, SMNVEV (reference sequence). V lost 1 base and J 0 bases, leaving 14 bases between the germline ends. CDR3 coding DNA: TGTGCCAGCAGTTTATTCGGACGGGGGGCTAGCACAGATACGCAGTATTTT. Translated, it gives CASSLFGRGASTDTQYF.

CDR3 loop: CASSLGRGATEAFF. In nucleotides, the CDR3 is TGTGCCAGCAGCCTTGGCAGGGGCGCCACTGAAGCTTTCTTT. The V and J genes are TRBV7-9 and TRBJ1-1; maybe TRBD1 (6 bases). The ends were cut back, 5 bases at V and 4 bases at J, with 14 bases in the middle. Germline CDR1 and CDR2: SEHNR and FQNEAQ (reference sequence). The CDR3 has 14 amino acids. The whole variable domain, filled in from reference TRBV7-9 and TRBJ1-1, reads DTGVSQNPRHKITKRGQNVTFRCDPISEHNRLYWYRQTLGQGPEFLTYFQNEAQLEKSRLLSDRFSAERPKGSFSTLEIQRTEQGDSAMYLCASSLGRGATEAFFGQGTRLTVV.